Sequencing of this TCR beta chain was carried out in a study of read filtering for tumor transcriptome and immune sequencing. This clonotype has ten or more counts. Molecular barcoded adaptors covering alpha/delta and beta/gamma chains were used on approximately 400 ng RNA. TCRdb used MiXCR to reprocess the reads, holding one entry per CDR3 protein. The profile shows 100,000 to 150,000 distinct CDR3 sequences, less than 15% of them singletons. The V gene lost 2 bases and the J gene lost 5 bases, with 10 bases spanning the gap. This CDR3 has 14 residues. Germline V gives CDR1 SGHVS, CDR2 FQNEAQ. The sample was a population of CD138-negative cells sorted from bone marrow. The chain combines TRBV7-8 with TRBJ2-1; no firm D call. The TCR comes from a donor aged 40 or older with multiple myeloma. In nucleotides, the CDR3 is TGTGCCAGCAGCTTATTCAACCGCGACAATGAGCAGTTCTTC. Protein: CASSLFNRDNEQFF.